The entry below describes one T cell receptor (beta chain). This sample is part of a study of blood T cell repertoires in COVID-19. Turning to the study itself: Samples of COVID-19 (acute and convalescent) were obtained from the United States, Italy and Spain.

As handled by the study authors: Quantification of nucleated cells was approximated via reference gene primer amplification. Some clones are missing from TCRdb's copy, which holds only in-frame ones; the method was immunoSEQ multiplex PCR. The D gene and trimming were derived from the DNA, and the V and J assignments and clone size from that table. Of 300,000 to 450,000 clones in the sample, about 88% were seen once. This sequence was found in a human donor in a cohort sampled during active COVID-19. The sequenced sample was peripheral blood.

This CDR3 is CASSLALRTNYGYTF. The CDR3 DNA follows: TGTGCCAGCAGCTTGGCCCTCAGGACTAACTATGGCTACACCTTC. This chain links TRBV5-8 with TRBJ1-2; no clear D gene. Germline V gene data show CDR1 as SGHTS and CDR2 as YDEGEE. This CDR3 comprises 15 residues. V was cut by 0 bases and J by 0 bases, with 9 bases left in between.